Shown below are 27 T cell receptor beta chains from a single sample sequenced in a study of OX40 agonist ivuxolimab in advanced cancers. Receptor libraries were prepared by the immunoSEQ multiplex PCR assay. TCRdb mirrors the immuneACCESS table, restricted to in-frame sequences. Some clones are absent from its copies; in checked studies, under half trace to an unresolved V gene, and the reason for the others is unknown. The table for this sample lists about 89,000 clones; approximately 91% of them were counted only once. About 0.7% of the sample lies in the top ten. Specimen: CD4+ or CD8+ T cells sorted from blood, collected in a trial of the OX40 agonist ivuxolimab. Receptors were obtained from an adult with an advanced solid tumor such as melanoma, head and neck, liver or kidney cancer.

This clone was seen only once. This chain joins TRBV6-5 and TRBJ1-4, with 8 bases lining up with TRBD1. The CDR3 contains 16 residues. The trim removed 0 bases at V and 2 bases at J, leaving 2 bases unmatched. Germline V lookup: CDR1 MNHEY, CDR2 SVGAGI. The CDR3 reads CASSYSQGATNEKLFF. CDR3 DNA sequence: TGTGCCAGCAGTTACTCTCAGGGGGCGACTAATGAAAAACTGTTTTTT.

As concerns this clone: This specimen includes other DNA sequences encoding the same CDR3. V usage is TRBV4-1 and J usage is TRBJ2-2; possibly TRBD1 for D (5 bases). There are 17 residues in the CDR3. Trimming left V 0 bases short and J 3 bases short, with 14 bases between. The V gene's germline CDR1 is MGHRA and CDR2 YSYEKL. This chain's CDR3 is CASSQDGTSGYTGELFF. The CDR3 nucleotides read TGCGCCAGCAGCCAAGACGGCACCTCAGGGTACACCGGGGAGCTGTTTTTT.

The chain carries TRBV28 and TRBJ1-2, with D possibly TRBD1 on 5 matching bases. CDR3 size: 14 residues. V dropped 7 bases and J dropped 5 bases, with 17 bases sitting between them. CDR1 and CDR2 (germline): MDHEN, SYDVKM. DNA of the CDR3: TGTGCCAGCACCTTGGGGCCGCCAGGGTATGGCTACACCTTC. Protein product: CASTLGPPGYGYTF.

This clone was seen just once. This sequence joins TRBV29-1 and TRBJ2-3; 11 nucleotides line up with TRBD2. The length of the CDR3 is 13 residues. The V and J ends lost 5 bases and 3 bases, in that order; junction bases with no gene match: 1. Per germline, CDR1 SQVTM and CDR2 ANQGSEA. The CDR3 protein is CSVLAGGTDTQYF. Here the CDR3 DNA reads TGCAGCGTTCTAGCGGGGGGAACAGATACGCAGTATTTT.

The chain combines TRBV18 with TRBJ1-3; D is possibly TRBD1 (6 bases). This CDR3 spans 15 amino acids. Per the germline V gene, CDR1 is KGHSH and CDR2 is LQKENI. Trimming left V 2 bases short and J 4 bases short, with 12 bases between. CDR3 in amino acids: CASSPSGAVGNTIYF. The CDR3 DNA follows: TGTGCCAGCTCACCATCGGGGGCAGTCGGAAACACCATATATTTT.

Note on this clone: A junction end diverges from the germline sequence, so it may reflect a read error. V gene TRBV7-2 combines with J gene TRBJ2-7; no reliable D call. Germline lookup yields CDR1 SGHTA and CDR2 FQGNSA. The CDR3 totals 13 residues. CDR3 in DNA: TGTGCCAGCAGTCAATTGGTTGCCCAGCCCCTTTTCTTC. Translation: CASSQLVAQPLFF.

The rearrangement uses TRBV6-5 and TRBJ1-2, with 8 positions matching TRBD1. V dropped 6 bases and J dropped 8; count of bases not matched to a gene: 11. This CDR3 is built from 14 residues. Germline V gene lookup returns CDR1 MNHEY and CDR2 SVGAGI. The CDR3 spells CASRSTGGMEGYTF. CDR3 coding DNA: TGTGCCAGCAGATCTACAGGGGGTATGGAGGGCTACACCTTC.

This chain links TRBV9 with TRBJ2-1; the match to TRBD2 covers 13 bases. Losses at the gene ends were 4 bases for V and 7 bases for J; bases not matched to a gene: 5. The V gene's germline CDR1 is SGDLS and CDR2 YYNGEE. The length of the CDR3 is 15 residues. The CDR3 loop is CASSKTSGRSNEQFF. Here the CDR3 DNA reads TGTGCCAGCAGCAAGACTAGCGGGAGGTCGAATGAGCAGTTCTTC.

This clone appeared a single time. The CDR3 region is CASSIGGLAGGKNEQFF. The CDR3, as DNA: TGTGCCAGTAGTATAGGTGGACTAGCGGGAGGTAAGAATGAGCAGTTCTTC. The V gene is TRBV19, the J gene TRBJ2-1, with TRBD2 matching over 14 bases. J was trimmed by 7 bases and V by 1 base; bases with no gene match: 6. Germline CDR1 reads LNHDA; CDR2 reads SQIVND (reference sequence). The CDR3 is 17 amino acids.

The chain uses TRBV5-1 and TRBJ1-4, with D tentatively TRBD1 (6 bases). The CDR3 runs 13 residues. V shed 2 bases and J shed 7 bases, with 9 bases lying between them. Germline V gene lookup returns CDR1 SGHRS and CDR2 YFSETQ. DNA for the CDR3: TGCGCCAGCAGCTTTCAGGGGTCTGAAAAACTGTTTTTT. Translating gives CASSFQGSEKLFF. The variable domain in full, completed from reference TRBV5-1 and TRBJ1-4, reads KAGVTQTPRYLIKTRGQQVTLSCSPISGHRSVSWYQQTPGQGLQFLFEYFSETQRNKGNFPGRFSGRQFSNSRSEMNVSTLELGDSALYLCASSFQGSEKLFFGSGTQLSVL.

This chain links TRBV4-1 with TRBJ2-5, with D perhaps TRBD2 (5 bases). From germline, CDR1 is MGHRA and CDR2 YSYEKL. V was clipped by 2 bases and J by 2 bases, with 12 bases between them. There are 15 residues in the CDR3. The DNA of the CDR3 is TGCGCCAGCAGCCAACAACTAGTGCTGCAAGAGACCCAGTACTTC. It translates to CASSQQLVLQETQYF.

This chain uses TRBV6-5 with TRBJ1-1; the D is unclear. There are 12 residues in the CDR3. Trimming pared 6 bases from V and 2 bases from J, leaving 7 bases between. From germline, CDR1 is MNHEY and CDR2 SVGAGI. CDR3 amino acids: CASSRLNTEAFF. CDR3 nucleotide sequence: TGTGCCAGCAGCCGCCTTAACACTGAAGCTTTCTTT.

CDR3 sequence: CAWSDLLTSTDTQYF. The CDR3 DNA reads as TGTGCCTGGAGTGATCTCTTAACTTCCACAGATACGCAGTATTTT. This chain links TRBV30 with TRBJ2-3, with D hard to call. V lost 1 base to trimming and J lost 2 bases, with 13 bases between them. CDR1 is GTSNPN and CDR2 is SVGIG in the germline V gene (reference sequence). There are 15 residues in the CDR3.

The rearrangement uses TRBV5-1 and TRBJ2-7, with a weak D call TRBD2 (6 bases). Germline V gene lookup returns CDR1 SGHRS and CDR2 YFSETQ. The V gene lost 5 bases and the J gene lost 2 bases, with 11 bases spanning the gap. The CDR3 covers 13 residues. CDR3 DNA: TGCGCCAGCAGTCAAGGAGGGACCTACGAGCAGTACTTC. As protein: CASSQGGTYEQYF. Drawing the rest from reference TRBV5-1 and TRBJ2-7, the complete variable domain is KAGVTQTPRYLIKTRGQQVTLSCSPISGHRSVSWYQQTPGQGLQFLFEYFSETQRNKGNFPGRFSGRQFSNSRSEMNVSTLELGDSALYLCASSQGGTYEQYFGPGTRLTVT.

This rearrangement joins TRBV20-1 to TRBJ2-3, with D unclear. The CDR3 extends over 11 amino acids. In germline, CDR1 is DFQATT, CDR2 SNEGSKA (reference sequence). V lost 4 bases and J 6 bases, leaving 8 bases between the germline ends. As DNA, the CDR3 is TGCAGTGCTACGCCCGGGGATACGCAGTATTTT. Encoded protein: CSATPGDTQYF.

The chain couples TRBV29-1 to TRBJ1-1; no clear D gene. This CDR3 contains 13 residues. Germline assignment: CDR1 SQVTM and CDR2 ANQGSEA. The ends were cut back, 6 bases at V and 1 base at J, with 12 bases in the middle. The CDR3 here is CSVSAVGNTEAFF. DNA of the CDR3: TGCAGCGTCTCCGCGGTAGGGAACACTGAAGCTTTCTTT.

In this sample, this clone turned up a few times. V usage is TRBV7-2 and J usage is TRBJ2-7; tentative D call: TRBD1 (6 bases). V was clipped by 6 bases and J by 2 bases, with 11 bases between them. The length of the CDR3 is 13 residues. CDR1 SGHTA and CDR2 FQGNSA come from the germline V gene. For the CDR3, the DNA is TGTGCCAGCAGTCCTCAGGGGCCCTACGAGCAGTACTTC. This codes for CASSPQGPYEQYF.

The chain links TRBV6-5 to TRBJ2-7, with D possibly matching TRBD1 (6 bases). CDR3 size: 14 residues. V lost 6 bases, J lost 0 bases, and 12 bases lay in between. In germline, CDR1 is MNHEY, CDR2 SVGAGI. CDR3 sequence (DNA): TGTGCCAGCAGCTACGACAGGACCTCCTACGAGCAGTACTTC. Translation: CASSYDRTSYEQYF.

J is TRBJ2-7 and V is TRBV9, with D unresolved. Germline loops: CDR1 SGDLS, CDR2 YYNGEE. The CDR3 spans 13 residues. Trimming pared 4 bases from V and 5 bases from J, leaving 13 bases between. As DNA, the CDR3 is TGTGCCAGCAGCCCCAGTCCACGCGACGAGCAGTACTTC. It is translated as CASSPSPRDEQYF.

This clone was found a few times. Distinct nucleotide sequences in the sample also encode this CDR3. The genes are TRBV18 and TRBJ2-3; D is unclear. V was shortened by 0 bases and J by 0 bases, with 1 base between the two germline ends. The germline V gene has CDR1 KGHSH and CDR2 LQKENI. The CDR3 has 13 residues. The CDR3 reads CASSPPSTDTQYF. The CDR3 DNA reads as TGTGCCAGCTCACCACCAAGCACAGATACGCAGTATTTT.

This clone has just one count. The V gene is TRBV19, the J gene TRBJ2-7; 11 nucleotides agree with TRBD2. This CDR3 is built from 18 residues. V gave up 5 bases and J gave up 0 bases; unmatched junction bases: 12. The germline V gene encodes CDR1 LNHDA and CDR2 SQIVND (reference sequence). The CDR3 sequence is CASSESGTSGGLSYEQYF. CDR3 nucleotide sequence: TGTGCCAGTAGTGAATCCGGCACTAGCGGGGGCCTCTCCTACGAGCAGTACTTC.

The chain links TRBV28 to TRBJ2-4; D may match TRBD1 or TRBD2 (6 bases each). The V and J ends lost 7 bases and 7 bases respectively, with 11 bases between them. This CDR3 contains 12 residues. Germline values: CDR1 MDHEN, CDR2 SYDVKM. The CDR3: CASKRGHNIQYF. In DNA form, the CDR3 reads TGTGCCAGCAAACGGGGGCACAACATTCAGTACTTC. The whole variable domain, remainder taken from reference TRBV28 and TRBJ2-4, is DVKVTQSSRYLVKRTGEKVFLECVQDMDHENMFWYRQDPGLGLRLIYFSYDVKMKEKGDIPEGYSVSREKKERFSLILESASTNQTSMYLCASKRGHNIQYFGAGTRLSVL.

This clone appeared once. This chain joins TRBV7-2 and TRBJ2-6; D uncertain. The V end lost 5 bases, the J end lost 2 bases, and 10 bases lay between the germline ends. Looked up from germline, CDR1 is SGHTA and CDR2 is FQGNSA. The CDR3 runs 15 residues. CDR3 sequence: CASSPKDPGANVLTF. In DNA form, the CDR3 reads TGTGCCAGCAGCCCCAAAGACCCTGGGGCCAACGTCCTGACTTTC.

The J gene is TRBJ1-5, the V gene TRBV5-1; TRBD1 aligns across 8 bases. This CDR3 has 15 amino acids. Germline CDR1 is SGHRS and CDR2 is YFSETQ. V was pared by 0 bases and J by 5 bases, with 4 bases of the junction left unmatched. CDR3 in DNA: TGCGCCAGCAGCTTGGGTGGACAGGGTCATCAGCCCCAGCATTTT. Its translation is CASSLGGQGHQPQHF.

The chain employs TRBV5-1 and TRBJ1-4, with a possible D match to TRBD1 (6 bases). CDR3 length equals 13 residues. V lost 3 bases and J lost 5, with 8 bases in between. Germline loops: CDR1 SGHRS, CDR2 YFSETQ. This CDR3 reads CASSSTGNEKLFF. The CDR3 DNA reads as TGCGCCAGCAGCTCCACAGGGAATGAAAAACTGTTTTTT.

The chain has TRBV5-1 and TRBJ1-3; unclear D gene. The germline V and J ends were trimmed by 4 bases and 4 bases, with 12 bases remaining between them. The length of the CDR3 is 14 residues. Germline-derived CDR1 and CDR2 are SGHRS and YFSETQ. The CDR3 DNA reads as TGCGCCAGCAGCGAAACTTTGGTAGGAAACACCATATATTTT. This codes for CASSETLVGNTIYF. Full variable domain (rest looked up from reference TRBV5-1 and TRBJ1-3): KAGVTQTPRYLIKTRGQQVTLSCSPISGHRSVSWYQQTPGQGLQFLFEYFSETQRNKGNFPGRFSGRQFSNSRSEMNVSTLELGDSALYLCASSETLVGNTIYFGEGSWLTVV.

J is TRBJ2-7 and V is TRBV7-8, with no clear D. Trimming removed 5 bases from V and 3 bases from J, with 8 bases in between. Germline CDR1 SGHVS, CDR2 FQNEAQ. This CDR3 spans 12 amino acids. The CDR3 DNA follows: TGTGCCAGCAGCCCTAGTGGCTACGAGCAGTACTTC. This sequence encodes CASSPSGYEQYF.